The 20 T cell receptor beta chains reported below all come from one sample, sequenced in a study of identical twins. Each CDR3 protein gets one entry after TCRdb re-called the 5' RACE reads with MiXCR. The sample carries approximately 500,000 distinct CDR3 sequences, about 24% recorded once. These data were likewise used in another study, on T cells expressing NK-cell markers.

The sample taken for sequencing was CD4+ T cells sorted from blood. These receptors came from a woman between 18 and 29 years old in good health.

The V call is TRBV7-2, the J call TRBJ2-7, with a weak D call TRBD2 (5 bases). V lost 8 bases, J lost 7 bases, and 15 bases lay in between. The CDR3 runs 12 residues. Germline CDR1 reads SGHTA; CDR2 reads FQGNSA. The CDR3 reads CASGRNRREQYF. DNA of the CDR3: TGTGCCAGCGGGCGTAATCGGAGGGAGCAGTACTTC.

Comments on this clonotype: Mismatch with germline at one junction end may stem from a read error. V and J are TRBV5-1 and TRBJ2-2; 9 bases match TRBD2. Germline values: CDR1 SGHRS, CDR2 YFSETQ. The CDR3 has 17 residues. The CDR3 is CASSLASAGGSTRELFF. As DNA, the CDR3 is TGCGCCAGCAGCTTGGCTTCTGCGGGAGGGTCCACCAGGGAGCTGTTTTTT. Supplemented by reference TRBV5-1 and TRBJ2-2, the full variable domain reads KAGVTQTPRYLIKTRGQQVTLSCSPISGHRSVSWYQQTPGQGLQFLFEYFSETQRNKGNFPGRFSGRQFSNSRSEMNVSTLELGDSALYLCASSLASAGGSTRELFFGEGSRLTVL.

The chain is built from TRBV6-1 and TRBJ2-2; 7 bases map to TRBD1. The CDR3 is 16 residues long. Germline CDR1 is MNHNS and CDR2 is SASEGT. The J segment lost 1 base and the V segment lost 4 bases, leaving 6 bases of the junction unmatched. This CDR3 reads CASSAGDSGNTGELFF. The CDR3 nucleotides are TGTGCCAGCAGTGCCGGGGACAGCGGGAACACCGGGGAGCTGTTTTTT.

This sequence joins TRBV5-1 and TRBJ1-1; TRBD1 matches 7 bases. In germline, CDR1 is SGHRS, CDR2 YFSETQ. The V gene end was trimmed by 1 base and the J gene end by 7 bases; junction bases not matched to a gene: 1. This CDR3 contains 12 residues. CDR3: CASSLSGGEAFF. The CDR3 DNA follows: TGCGCCAGCAGCTTGTCAGGGGGTGAAGCTTTCTTT.

The chain couples TRBV20-1 to TRBJ2-2; 7 bases are a match to TRBD2. Germline V gene sequence: CDR1 DFQATT, CDR2 SNEGSKA (reference sequence). With 3 bases clipped from V and 5 bases from J, the junction kept 6 bases outside the gene matches. The CDR3 totals 14 residues. CDR3 bases: TGCAGTGCTAGGGGGACTAAAGGGACCGGGGAGCTGTTTTTT. As protein: CSARGTKGTGELFF.

This chain joins TRBV20-1 and TRBJ1-1; 7 bases are a match to TRBD1. The CDR3 sequence is 13 residues long. Losses at the gene ends were 3 bases for V and 10 bases for J; bases not matched to a gene: 11. CDR1 and CDR2 from the germline V gene are DFQATT and SNEGSKA (reference sequence). The CDR3 DNA reads as TGCAGTGCTAGTCCGGTAGGGGGCTTGGGAGCTTTCTTT. The encoded protein is CSASPVGGLGAFF.

V usage is TRBV3-1 and J usage is TRBJ2-1, with TRBD2 matching over 14 bases. The CDR3 sequence is 16 residues long. From germline, CDR1 is LGHDT and CDR2 YNNKEL (reference sequence). V shed 1 base, J shed 6 bases, and the junction held 2 bases outside the gene matches. The CDR3 coding sequence is TGTGCCAGCAGCCAAGGGACTAGCGGGAGGACCAATGAGCAGTTCTTC. Translated: CASSQGTSGRTNEQFF.

The chain is built from TRBV6-4 and TRBJ2-3; D is perhaps TRBD2 (6 bases). This CDR3 is built from 15 residues. The V gene's germline CDR1 is MRHNA and CDR2 SNTAGT. The ends were cut back, 0 bases at V and 4 bases at J, with 11 bases in the middle. The CDR3 protein is CASSDSIWEADTQYF. The CDR3 bases are TGTGCCAGCAGTGACTCGATTTGGGAGGCAGATACGCAGTATTTT.

This sequence joins TRBV20-1 and TRBJ1-1; TRBD1 might be the D (5 bases). CDR3 length: 13 residues. CDR1 and CDR2 from the germline V gene are DFQATT and SNEGSKA (reference sequence). V lost 7 bases, J lost 5 bases, and 17 bases lay in between. The CDR3 here is CSVSRGDWTEAFF. The CDR3 region has the DNA TGCAGTGTCTCGAGAGGGGATTGGACTGAAGCTTTCTTT.

This clonotype came up a few times. The chain uses TRBV12-3 or TRBV12-4 and TRBJ2-5; maybe TRBD2 (6 bases). CDR3 size: 14 residues. V shed 5 bases and J shed 7 bases, with 17 bases lying between them. CDR3: CASSLLAPKGTQYF. The CDR3 coding sequence is TGTGCCAGCAGTCTTCTAGCGCCCAAGGGGACCCAGTACTTC.

This chain links TRBV9 with TRBJ2-2; 8 positions agree with TRBD1. Germline values: CDR1 SGDLS, CDR2 YYNGEE. Trimming cost V 3 bases and J 8 bases; bases outside gene matches: 9. The CDR3 length is 15 residues. Here the CDR3 reads CASSGGQEGPGELFF. CDR3 nucleotides: TGTGCCAGCAGCGGGGGACAGGAGGGTCCGGGGGAGCTGTTTTTT.

The sample holds a few counts of this clonotype. The chain employs TRBV19 and TRBJ1-5; 8 bases align to TRBD1. V lost 1 base and J lost 6; bases outside the gene matches: 5. The CDR3 extends over 15 amino acids. Per germline, CDR1 LNHDA and CDR2 SQIVND (reference sequence). Here the CDR3 DNA reads TGTGCCAGTAGTATAGTTGGGACAGGCGTTCAGCCCCAGCATTTT. As protein: CASSIVGTGVQPQHF.

The chain joins TRBV11-2 to TRBJ2-4; no clear D. This CDR3 is built from 14 residues. The V end was cut by 8 bases, the J end by 1 base, with 12 bases between. The germline V gene encodes CDR1 SGHAT and CDR2 FQNNGV. The CDR3 DNA reads as TGTGCCAGCGGTGCCGGTGATGCCAAAAACATTCAGTACTTC. Protein product: CASGAGDAKNIQYF.

This clonotype was seen more than once but under ten times. The chain recombines TRBV20-1 with TRBJ2-7; no firm D call. With 0 bases removed from V and 3 bases from J, the gap between germline ends came to 12 bases. The V gene's germline CDR1 is DFQATT and CDR2 SNEGSKA (reference sequence). This CDR3 has 14 residues. The CDR3 protein is CSARDLVRDYEQYF. Here the CDR3 DNA reads TGCAGTGCTAGAGATTTGGTCAGAGACTACGAGCAGTACTTC.

This clonotype was seen a handful of times. The chain uses TRBV12-3 or TRBV12-4 and TRBJ1-5; no clear D gene. Trimming took off 2 bases at V and 6 bases at J, with 11 bases between the two ends. The CDR3 is made up of 14 amino acids. The CDR3 nucleotides are TGTGCCAGCAGTTTAATCGGGGTGGGTCAGCCCCAGCATTTT. It yields the protein CASSLIGVGQPQHF.

This clonotype has more than one count but fewer than ten. This chain links TRBV29-1 with TRBJ2-1; D remains unclear. This CDR3 comprises 10 residues. From germline, CDR1 is SQVTM and CDR2 ANQGSEA. The V and J ends lost 4 bases and 10 bases respectively, with 8 bases between them. CDR3 amino acids: CSVGFSEQFF. The CDR3 DNA reads as TGCAGCGTTGGATTCTCAGAGCAGTTCTTC.

This clonotype has a count of ten or more. The chain employs TRBV11-2 and TRBJ1-6; the D is unclear. From germline, CDR1 is SGHAT and CDR2 FQNNGV. The germline V and J ends were trimmed by 4 bases and 5 bases, with 3 bases remaining between them. The CDR3 totals 12 residues. DNA for the CDR3: TGTGCCAGCAGCTCAAATAATTCACCCCTCCACTTT. Amino acid sequence: CASSSNNSPLHF.

V usage is TRBV18 and J usage is TRBJ1-5; D unresolved. The CDR3 loop spans 15 amino acids. The V gene's germline CDR1 is KGHSH and CDR2 LQKENI. Trimming took off 6 bases at V and 6 bases at J, with 18 bases between the two ends. Written as DNA, the CDR3 is TGTGCCAGCTCCCCGGGAACCCTGGCGGGTCAGCCCCAGCATTTT. Amino acids: CASSPGTLAGQPQHF.

This clonotype was counted a few times. J is TRBJ2-4 and V is TRBV5-1; tentatively, D is TRBD2 (7 bases). The CDR3 has 14 residues. The V and J ends lost 3 bases and 5 bases respectively, with 12 bases between them. Germline V lookup: CDR1 SGHRS, CDR2 YFSETQ. The CDR3 coding sequence is TGCGCCAGCAGCTGGGGGGGCCGAGAAAACATTCAGTACTTC. This gives the protein CASSWGGRENIQYF. Based on the CDR3 plus reference TRBV5-1 and TRBJ2-4, the full variable domain is KAGVTQTPRYLIKTRGQQVTLSCSPISGHRSVSWYQQTPGQGLQFLFEYFSETQRNKGNFPGRFSGRQFSNSRSEMNVSTLELGDSALYLCASSWGGRENIQYFGAGTRLSVL.

The CDR3 DNA sequence: TGCGCCAGCAGCACTAGCGTTCCCTACAATGAGCAGTTCTTC. Encoded protein: CASSTSVPYNEQFF. This chain uses TRBV5-1 with TRBJ2-1, with TRBD2 identical over 7 bases. V lost 4 bases and J lost 2; bases outside the gene matches: 3. This CDR3 has 14 amino acids. Germline CDR1 and CDR2: SGHRS and YFSETQ.